The 10 T cell receptor beta chains below all came from one sample that was sequenced in a study of post-analysis software for immune sequencing data. Findings and limits, study-wide: TRBV5-6, TRBV5-1 and TRBV20-1 belonged to a set of about five TRBV segments that were more frequent in patients than controls.

The TCR beta cDNA libraries contained unique molecular identifiers. TCRdb reprocessed the PCR reads with MiXCR, giving one entry per CDR3 protein. This sample has roughly 540,000 distinct CDR3 sequences, with around 36% found just once. No antigen is known for these receptors. Sample: blood. Receptors originate from a girl aged 2-17 years with multiple sclerosis.

The rearrangement joins TRBV5-1 to TRBJ1-1; D call uncertain. The CDR3 has 10 residues. Trimming pared 0 bases from V and 7 bases from J, leaving 1 base between. Germline assignment: CDR1 SGHRS and CDR2 YFSETQ. CDR3: CASSLVEAFF. CDR3 sequence (DNA): TGCGCCAGCAGCTTGGTTGAAGCTTTCTTT.

The chain is built from TRBV5-1 and TRBJ2-7; no reliable D call. The J call may be mistaken, given a closer DNA end match to TRBJ2-5. The germline V gene encodes CDR1 SGHRS and CDR2 YFSETQ. This CDR3 contains 12 residues. The CDR3 sequence: CANSRTKETQYF. DNA for the CDR3: TGCGCCAACTCGCGAACTAAAGAGACCCAGTACTTC.

CDR3 sequence reads: CASSLELAGGPNEQYF. In DNA form, the CDR3 reads TGTGCCAGCAGCTTAGAGCTAGCGGGGGGGCCAAACGAGCAGTACTTC. V and J are TRBV7-8 and TRBJ2-5; 12 bases fit TRBD2. Near its end, the DNA agrees better with TRBJ2-7, so the J call may be wrong. The CDR3 runs 16 residues. Germline CDR1 and CDR2: SGHVS and FQNEAQ.

The CDR3 DNA sequence: TGCAGCGTTGAAGGCGGGGGGGCAGGTGAGCAGTTCTTC. Protein sequence: CSVEGGGAGEQFF. This sequence joins TRBV29-1 and TRBJ2-1, with 9 nucleotides matching TRBD2. With 1 base clipped from V and 9 bases from J, the junction kept 4 bases outside the gene matches. CDR3 size: 13 residues. CDR1 SQVTM and CDR2 ANQGSEA come from the germline V gene.

CDR3 sequence (DNA): TGTGCCACCAACAGCAGAGGACAGGGAATGGCAGATACGCAGTATTTT. It encodes CATNSRGQGMADTQYF. The chain has TRBV24-1 and TRBJ2-3; 8 positions agree with TRBD1. V lost 8 bases to trimming and J lost 4 bases; unmatched junction nucleotides: 13. Germline V lookup: CDR1 KGHDR, CDR2 SFDVKD. The CDR3 length is 16 residues.

The chain joins TRBV11-2 to TRBJ1-2; 8 bases fit TRBD1. CDR3 length equals 15 residues. Trimming cost V 0 bases and J 3 bases; bases outside gene matches: 3. Germline assignment: CDR1 SGHAT and CDR2 FQNNGV. This CDR3 reads CASSLDRGRDYGYTF. Here the CDR3 DNA reads TGTGCCAGCAGCTTAGACAGGGGGCGAGACTATGGCTACACCTTC.

The genes are TRBV19 and TRBJ1-5; D is possibly TRBD1 (5 bases). The CDR3 consists of 16 residues. The germline V gene encodes CDR1 LNHDA and CDR2 SQIVND (reference sequence). V was shortened by 9 bases and J by 4 bases, with 22 bases between the two germline ends. The CDR3 bases are TGTGCCAGCCGTGACTCCCGGGACGGACGAAATCAGCCCCAGCATTTT. Translation gives CASRDSRDGRNQPQHF. Full variable domain (rest looked up from reference TRBV19 and TRBJ1-5): DGGITQSPKYLFRKEGQNVTLSCEQNLNHDAMYWYRQDPGQGLRLIYYSQIVNDFQKGDIAEGYSVSREKKESFPLTVTSAQKNPTAFYLCASRDSRDGRNQPQHFGDGTRLSIL.

This clonotype showed up just a few times. V usage is TRBV5-1 and J usage is TRBJ1-2, with a tentative D call TRBD1 (5 bases). Germline V lookup: CDR1 SGHRS, CDR2 YFSETQ. The V end was cut by 0 bases, the J end by 9 bases, with 15 bases between. The CDR3 sequence is 14 residues long. The CDR3 is CASSLAGQGSRYTF. The CDR3 DNA reads as TGCGCCAGCAGCTTGGCGGGGCAGGGATCGCGCTACACCTTC.

This clonotype occurred once. This sequence joins TRBV20-1 and TRBJ2-1, with TRBD2 matching 7 bases. Germline V gene sequence: CDR1 DFQATT, CDR2 SNEGSKA (reference sequence). There are 15 residues in the CDR3. The ends lost 7 bases at V and 10 bases at J; junction bases unmatched: 19. The CDR3 loop is CSGEIRTSAPREQFF. CDR3 DNA sequence: TGCAGTGGTGAGATCAGGACTAGTGCCCCTAGAGAGCAGTTCTTC.

The gene calls are TRBV20-1 and TRBJ2-3, with TRBD1 as a possible D gene (6 bases). The CDR3 spans 13 residues. Germline V lookup: CDR1 DFQATT, CDR2 SNEGSKA (reference sequence). V lost 3 bases and J lost 2, with 9 bases in between. CDR3 protein: CSARGAHTDTQYF. DNA of the CDR3: TGCAGTGCTAGGGGGGCACACACAGATACGCAGTATTTT.